The present T cell receptor (beta chain) was sequenced within a study of cytomegalovirus exposure and HLA in healthy donors. Study findings and constraints: A list of 164 TCR beta chains associated with cytomegalovirus was given. TCR beta sequences reportedly predicted most subjects' HLA-A and HLA-B alleles accurately.

Primers included in the PCR were 60 Vbeta and 13 Jbeta primers. Generated by immunoSEQ multiplex PCR, the TCRdb table keeps only in-frame clones and is missing some. Here the sample spans about 140,000 clones, 80% being singletons. Details on this clone: Antigen unknown.

The CDR3 extends over 12 amino acids. From germline, CDR1 is SQVTM and CDR2 ANQGSEA. Trimming pared 6 bases from V and 6 bases from J, leaving 11 bases between. Sequences were obtained from PBMCs. The rearrangement joins TRBV29-1 to TRBJ2-2; TRBD1 is a possible D gene (6 bases). The clonotype comes from a man aged 35 to 55 in good health and CMV-seronegative. The chain's CDR3 is CSVVQGAGELFF. The DNA of the CDR3 is TGCAGCGTAGTACAGGGTGCCGGGGAGCTGTTTTTT.